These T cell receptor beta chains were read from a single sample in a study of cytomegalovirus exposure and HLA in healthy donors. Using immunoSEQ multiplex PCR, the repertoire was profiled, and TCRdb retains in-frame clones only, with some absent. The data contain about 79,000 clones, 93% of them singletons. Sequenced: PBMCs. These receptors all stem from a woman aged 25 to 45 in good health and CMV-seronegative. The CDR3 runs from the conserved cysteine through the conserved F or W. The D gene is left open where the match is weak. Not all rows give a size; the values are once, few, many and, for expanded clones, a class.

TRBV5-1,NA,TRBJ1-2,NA,TGCGCCAGCACGCAAACAGGGAGTCCCCTCTATGGCTACACCTTC,CASTQTGSPLYGYTF
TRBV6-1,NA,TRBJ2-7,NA,TGTGCCAGCCAGCGGTTCCCCTCCTACGAGCAGTACTTC,CASQRFPSYEQYF
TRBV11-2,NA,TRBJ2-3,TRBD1,TGTGCCAGCAGCTTAACCGGGACAGGGACAGATACGCAGTATTTT,CASSLTGTGTDTQYF
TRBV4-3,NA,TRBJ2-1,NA,TGCGCCAGCAGCCAAGTTGGTCAGGCCGGACAGTACAATGAGCAGTTCTTC,CASSQVGQAGQYNEQFF
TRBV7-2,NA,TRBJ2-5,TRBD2,TGTGCCAGCAGCTTGGGCGGGGGGGTTTTAAAGACCCAGTACTTC,CASSLGGGVLKTQYF
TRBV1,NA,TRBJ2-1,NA,TGCACCAGCAGCCAGCCGGGACAACCCCGGATCTACAATGAGCAGTTCTTC,CTSSQPGQPRIYNEQFF
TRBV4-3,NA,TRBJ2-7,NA,TGCGCCAGCAGCCCCCGACGGGAGCTGCCCTCCTACGAGCAGTACTTC,CASSPRRELPSYEQYF
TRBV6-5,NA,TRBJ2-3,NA,TGTGCCAGCACCACACAACGCCAAGATACGCAGTATTTT,CASTTQRQDTQYF
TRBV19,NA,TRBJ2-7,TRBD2,TGTGCCAGTAGTCCGGGGACTATTATGAGGAACGAGCAGTACTTC,CASSPGTIMRNEQYF
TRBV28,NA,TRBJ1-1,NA,TGTGCCAGCACCCATACAATGAACACTGAAGCTTTCTTT,CASTHTMNTEAFF
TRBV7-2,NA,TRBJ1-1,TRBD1,TGTGCCAGCAGCTTACAGGGGGATAGGGGGGAAGCTTTCTTT,CASSLQGDRGEAFF
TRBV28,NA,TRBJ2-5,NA,TGTGCCAGCCGCCCGTGGGCGGGCTCACAAGAGACCCAGTACTTC,CASRPWAGSQETQYF
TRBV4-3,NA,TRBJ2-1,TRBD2,TGCGCCAGCAGCCCCGGACTAGCGGGGGGGCACGAGCAGTTCTTC,CASSPGLAGGHEQFF
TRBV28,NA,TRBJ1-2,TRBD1,TGTGCCAGCAGGGTGACAGGGGGGTACTATGGCTACACCTTC,CASRVTGGYYGYTF
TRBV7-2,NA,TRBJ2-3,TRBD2,TGTGCCAGCAGCTCAGAAGCGGGGGGGAGCACAGATACGCAGTATTTT,CASSSEAGGSTDTQYF
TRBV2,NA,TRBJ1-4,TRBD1,TGTGCCAGCAGTGACGAGGGGGCGGGATATGAAAAACTGTTTTTT,CASSDEGAGYEKLFF
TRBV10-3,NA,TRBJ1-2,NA,TGTGCCATCAGTGAGATCACAGATTTAAATGGCTACACCTTC,CAISEITDLNGYTF
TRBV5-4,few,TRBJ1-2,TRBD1,TGTGCCAGCAGCCTAAAAGGACAGGGGGCGATAGGCTACACCTTC,CASSLKGQGAIGYTF
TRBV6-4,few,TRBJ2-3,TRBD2,TGTGCCAGCAGTGCCGCTAGCGGGGGGGCAGATACGCAGTATTTT,CASSAASGGADTQYF
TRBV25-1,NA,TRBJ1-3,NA,TGTGCCAGCAGTGAACCAAAAGACTTGAATGGAAACACCATATATTTT,CASSEPKDLNGNTIYF
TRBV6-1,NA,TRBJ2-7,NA,TGTGCCAGCAGTAAGGACAAAGACTACGAGCAGTACTTC,CASSKDKDYEQYF
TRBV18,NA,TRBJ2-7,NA,TGTGCCAGCTCACCACACAGGGAAGACGAGCAGTACTTC,CASSPHREDEQYF
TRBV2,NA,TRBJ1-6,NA,TGTGCCAGCAGTGAACTAATTGATTCACCCCTCCACTTT,CASSELIDSPLHF
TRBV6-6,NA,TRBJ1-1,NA,TGTGCCAGCAGTCGGACTGGGGCTGAAGCTTTCTTT,CASSRTGAEAFF
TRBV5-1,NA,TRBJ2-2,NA,TGCGCCAGCAGCTTGCCAGGGCCGAACACCGGGGAGCTGTTTTTT,CASSLPGPNTGELFF
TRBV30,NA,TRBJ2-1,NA,TGTGCCTGGAGTCCTGCCCAGTTAATGTTCTTC,CAWSPAQLMFF
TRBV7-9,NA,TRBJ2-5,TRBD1,TGTGCCAGCAGTCCCATTGACAGGGTGGGGGAGACCCAGTACTTC,CASSPIDRVGETQYF
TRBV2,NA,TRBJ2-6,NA,TGTGCCAGCATCCTACAGCTTACCTCTGGGGCCAACGTCCTGACTTTC,CASILQLTSGANVLTF
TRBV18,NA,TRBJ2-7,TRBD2,TGTGCCAGCTCACGACTAGCGGGGGAGACGGACTTC,CASSRLAGETDF
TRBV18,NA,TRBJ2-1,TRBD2,TGTGCCAGCTCACCACCCCAACTAGCGGGAGGGCCGAGCTCCTACAATGAGCAGTTCTTC,CASSPPQLAGGPSSYNEQFF
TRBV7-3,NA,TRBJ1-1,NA,TGTGCCTCTGGAACCGGGTCGAACACTGAAGCTTTCTTT,CASGTGSNTEAFF
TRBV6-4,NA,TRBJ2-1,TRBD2,TGTGCCAGCAGTGACCGCGGGAGTATGGCCTACAATGAGCAGTTCTTC,CASSDRGSMAYNEQFF
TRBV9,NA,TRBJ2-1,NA,TGTGCCAGCATCAGGACAGCCATGATGTACAATGAGCAGTTCTTC,CASIRTAMMYNEQFF
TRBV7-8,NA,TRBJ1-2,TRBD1,TGTGCCAGCAGCTTTGACAGGGCTAATGGCTACACCTTC,CASSFDRANGYTF
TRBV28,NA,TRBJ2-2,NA,TGTGCCAGCAGTTTACCCTACACCGGGGAGCTGTTTTTT,CASSLPYTGELFF
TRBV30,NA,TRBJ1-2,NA,TGTGCCTGGAGTCCCGCCGGTCTTAACAGGGCGAGCTATGGCTACACCTTC,CAWSPAGLNRASYGYTF
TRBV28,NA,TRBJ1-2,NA,TGTGCCAGCACGAGGAGATCCTATGGCTACACCTTC,CASTRRSYGYTF
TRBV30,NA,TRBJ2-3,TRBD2,TGTGCCTGGGGGGGGACTAGGGTAAGCACAGATACGCAGTATTTT,CAWGGTRVSTDTQYF
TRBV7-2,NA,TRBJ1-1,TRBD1,TGTGCCAGCAGCGTCAGACAGGGGGTGACTGAAGCTTTCTTT,CASSVRQGVTEAFF
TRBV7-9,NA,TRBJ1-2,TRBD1,TGTGCCAGCAGCCCGAGACAGGGGTACTACACCTTC,CASSPRQGYYTF
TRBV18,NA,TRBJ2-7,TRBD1,TGTGCCAGCTCACCCCTACAGGGGGACGAGCAGTACTTC,CASSPLQGDEQYF
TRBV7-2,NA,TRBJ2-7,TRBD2,TGTGCCAGCAGCTTAAGACCCAGGACTAGCCTATCCTACGAGCAGTACTTC,CASSLRPRTSLSYEQYF
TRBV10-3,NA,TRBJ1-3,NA,TGTGCCGGGGGGGGGTTCCTCTCTGGAAACACCATATATTTT,CAGGGFLSGNTIYF
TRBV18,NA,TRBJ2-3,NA,TGTGCCAGCTCAGCAAGTAGCGGTAGCACAGATACGCAGTATTTT,CASSASSGSTDTQYF
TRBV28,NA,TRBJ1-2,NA,TGTGCCAGCAGCGCTAAGACAAGACCCTATGGCTACACCTTC,CASSAKTRPYGYTF
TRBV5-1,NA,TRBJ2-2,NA,TGCGCCAGCAGCTTGGAGACGAGAGGCGGGGAGCTGTTTTTT,CASSLETRGGELFF
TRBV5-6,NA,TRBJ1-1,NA,TGTGCCAGCAGCCTGGGGGACTATTACATCCCAGCTTTCTTT,CASSLGDYYIPAFF
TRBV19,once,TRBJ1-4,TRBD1,TGTGCCAGTAGTCCGCCGGGACAGGGGGCCACTAATGAAAAACTGTTTTTT,CASSPPGQGATNEKLFF
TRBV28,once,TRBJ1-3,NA,TGTGCCAGCAGTTTTAGAAGAAACACCATATATTTT,CASSFRRNTIYF
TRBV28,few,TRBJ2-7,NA,TGTGCCAGCAGTTTATTAAACTACGAGCAGTACTTC,CASSLLNYEQYF
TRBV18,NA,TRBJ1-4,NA,TGTGCCAGCTCACCGCTAGGACGGGGTGAAAAACTGTTTTTT,CASSPLGRGEKLFF
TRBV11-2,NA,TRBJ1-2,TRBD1,TGTGCCAGCAGCAGTAACAGGGGCCGCCTCTATGGCTACACCTTC,CASSSNRGRLYGYTF
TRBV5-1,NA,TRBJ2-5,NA,TGCGCCAGCGGCCAGGGCCAGGCGATCCAAGAGACCCAGTACTTC,CASGQGQAIQETQYF
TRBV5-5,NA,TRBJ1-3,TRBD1,TGTGCCAGCAGCTTGCCGGGCGGGGGGGACAGAGGAAACACCATATATTTT,CASSLPGGGDRGNTIYF
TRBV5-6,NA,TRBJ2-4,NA,TGTGCCAGCAGCTTGGGACTGATAGCCAAAAACATTCAGTACTTC,CASSLGLIAKNIQYF
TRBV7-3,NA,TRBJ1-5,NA,TGTGCCAGCAGCCCCGGGGACAACCCCCAGCATTTT,CASSPGDNPQHF